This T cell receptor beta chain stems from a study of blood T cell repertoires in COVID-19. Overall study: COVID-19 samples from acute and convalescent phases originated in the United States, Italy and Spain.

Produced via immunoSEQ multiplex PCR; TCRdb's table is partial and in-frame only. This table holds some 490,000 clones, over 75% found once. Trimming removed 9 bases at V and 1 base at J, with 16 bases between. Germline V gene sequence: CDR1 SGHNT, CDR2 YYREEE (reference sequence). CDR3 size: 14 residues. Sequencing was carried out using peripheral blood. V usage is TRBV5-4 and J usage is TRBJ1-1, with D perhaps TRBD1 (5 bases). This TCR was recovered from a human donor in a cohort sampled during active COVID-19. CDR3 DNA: TGTGCCACCCGGGGGGGTGAGGGGAACACTGAAGCTTTCTTT. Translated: CATRGGEGNTEAFF. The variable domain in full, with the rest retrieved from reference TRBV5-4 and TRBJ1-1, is ETGVTQSPTHLIKTRGQQVTLRCSSQSGHNTVSWYQQALGQGPQFIFQYYREEENGRGNFPPRFSGLQFPNYSSELNVNALELDDSALYLCATRGGEGNTEAFFGQGTRLTVV.